The 7 T cell receptor beta chains given below trace back to one sample, sequenced in a study of blood T cells in healthy people across ages. A sample-barcoded 5' primer and a J-beta primer mix were used in a second PCR of roughly 6 to 12 cycles. TCRdb re-called the 5' RACE reads through MiXCR, storing one row per CDR3 protein. The data hold roughly 900,000 distinct CDR3 sequences, with around 28% observed a single time. The sequencing sample was made of blood. The receptors stem from a woman of 80 years or more in good health.

CDR3 sequence reads: CSARDLASGGANTGELFF. In DNA form, the CDR3 reads TGCAGTGCTAGAGATCTGGCCAGCGGGGGGGCGAACACCGGGGAGCTGTTTTTT. The chain is built from TRBV20-1 and TRBJ2-2, with TRBD2 matching over 10 bases. This CDR3 contains 18 residues. V trimming: 0 bases; J trimming: 0 bases; junction bases outside the gene matches: 7. CDR1 is DFQATT, CDR2 SNEGSKA, per germline (reference sequence).

The gene calls are TRBV6-6 and TRBJ1-1; TRBD1 matches 7 bases. From germline, CDR1 is MNHNY and CDR2 SVGAGI (reference sequence). V gave up 7 bases and J gave up 2 bases; unmatched junction bases: 16. The CDR3 totals 17 residues. The CDR3 coding sequence is TGTGCCAGCAACCCACATAGCCGGGGACAGCTAAACACTGAAGCTTTCTTT. It translates to CASNPHSRGQLNTEAFF.

Points on this clonotype: This may arise from a read error, as a much more abundant clone is one base away. The chain is built from TRBV11-1 and TRBJ2-1; 9 nucleotides agree with TRBD2. Per the germline V gene, CDR1 is SGHAT and CDR2 is FQDESV (reference sequence). The CDR3 is 16 amino acids. V dropped 2 bases and J dropped 11; count of bases not matched to a gene: 13. The CDR3 region is CASSLMSAGGTDQQFF. The CDR3 bases are TGTGCCAGCAGCTTAATGTCAGCGGGGGGTACGGATCAGCAGTTCTTC.

V usage is TRBV20-1 and J usage is TRBJ1-6, with D hard to call. V lost 3 bases to trimming and J lost 9 bases, with 15 bases between them. Germline-derived CDR1 and CDR2 are DFQATT and SNEGSKA (reference sequence). The CDR3 runs 14 residues. CDR3: CSARPVKLRSPLHF. In nucleotides, the CDR3 is TGCAGTGCTAGGCCTGTTAAACTGCGTTCACCCCTCCACTTT.

This clonotype was picked up a small number of times. The V call is TRBV27, the J call TRBJ2-3; 14 bases are shared with TRBD2. Germline-derived CDR1 and CDR2 are MNHEY and SMNVEV (reference sequence). The CDR3 is 19 amino acids. Losses at the gene ends were 4 bases for V and 1 base for J; bases not matched to a gene: 10. The CDR3 DNA is TGTGCCAGCAGTTATCGTGGGACTAGCGGGGGATCTCGCACAGATACGCAGTATTTT. The encoded protein is CASSYRGTSGGSRTDTQYF.

The V gene is TRBV20-1, the J gene TRBJ2-7, with TRBD2 matching over 7 bases. J was trimmed by 3 bases and V by 2 bases; bases with no gene match: 1. Germline V gene data show CDR1 as DFQATT and CDR2 as SNEGSKA (reference sequence). The CDR3 is 12 residues long. As DNA, the CDR3 is TGCAGTGCTAGAAGCGGGGTCTACGAGCAGTACTTC. Translation gives CSARSGVYEQYF.

This clonotype showed up many times. The rearrangement uses TRBV20-1 and TRBJ1-6; 8 nucleotides match TRBD1. The CDR3 contains 17 residues. Unmatched junction bases numbered 11, after V lost 1 base and J lost 6 bases. CDR1 is DFQATT and CDR2 is SNEGSKA in the germline V gene (reference sequence). CDR3 bases: TGCAGTGCTAGAGGAGACGCAGGGGGCCTGGGTAATTCACCCCTCCACTTT. The encoded protein is CSARGDAGGLGNSPLHF.